This entry lists 7 T cell receptor beta chains sequenced from one sample in a study of blood T cells in healthy people across ages. Using a J-beta primer mix together with a sample-barcoded 5' primer, a second PCR was run for about 6 to 11 cycles. TCRdb ran MiXCR on the 5' RACE reads and lists one entry per CDR3 protein. The repertoire holds 540,000 or so distinct CDR3 sequences, with 24% as singletons. This sample also appeared in a second study, on T cells of mothers and their children.

The specimen sequenced was blood. Every receptor here comes from a boy aged 5-17 years in good health.

A few counts support this clonotype. The CDR3 loop is CASKLGQGRTGELFF. Here the CDR3 DNA reads TGTGCCAGCAAACTCGGACAGGGACGTACCGGGGAGCTGTTTTTT. The chain has TRBV6-2 or TRBV6-3 and TRBJ2-2; 8 bases are shared with TRBD1. This CDR3 region has 15 residues. CDR1 MNHEY and CDR2 SVGEGT come from the germline V gene. Trimming at V came to 7 bases and at J to 5 bases, leaving 9 bases not matched to a gene.

V and J are TRBV7-2 and TRBJ2-5; 7 nucleotides agree with TRBD1. J was trimmed by 5 bases and V by 5 bases; bases with no gene match: 17. The CDR3 extends over 17 amino acids. CDR1 is SGHTA, CDR2 FQGNSA, per germline. CDR3 loop: CASSPHSRAGGTETQYF. The CDR3 DNA sequence: TGTGCCAGCAGCCCACATTCTAGGGCAGGGGGTACGGAGACCCAGTACTTC. Drawing the rest from reference TRBV7-2 and TRBJ2-5, the complete variable domain is GAGVSQSPSNKVTEKGKDVELRCDPISGHTALYWYRQSLGQGLEFLIYFQGNSAPDKSGLPSDRFSAERTGGSVSTLTIQRTQQEDSAVYLCASSPHSRAGGTETQYFGPGTRLLVL.

This clonotype came up a few times. A read error may explain this, as a much larger clone is one base away. The chain links TRBV29-1 to TRBJ2-5; 11 nucleotides match TRBD1. The J call may be in error: the DNA end matches TRBJ2-1 better. This CDR3 region has 13 residues. Germline V gene lookup returns CDR1 SQVTM and CDR2 ANQGSEA. The CDR3 loop reads CSVGTGGYNGQFF. The CDR3 nucleotides read TGCAGCGTTGGGACAGGGGGCTACAATGGGCAGTTCTTC.

The chain joins TRBV27 to TRBJ1-2; 7 positions match TRBD1. In germline, CDR1 is MNHEY, CDR2 SMNVEV (reference sequence). The CDR3 contains 14 residues. J lost 4 bases, V lost 4 bases, and 6 bases had no gene match. The CDR3 DNA sequence: TGTGCCAGCAGTTCGGGACAGTACATCTATGGCTACACCTTC. This translates into CASSSGQYIYGYTF.

This clonotype turned up a few times. The rearrangement uses TRBV7-2 and TRBJ2-1, with 10 bases aligning to TRBD2. J lost 6 bases, V lost 0 bases, and 2 bases had no gene match. Germline loops: CDR1 SGHTA, CDR2 FQGNSA. The CDR3 is made up of 15 amino acids. The CDR3 sequence: CASSLAGTSANEQFF. The CDR3 nucleotides read TGTGCCAGCAGCTTAGCCGGGACTAGCGCCAATGAGCAGTTCTTC.

V gene TRBV3-1 combines with J gene TRBJ2-3; D is possibly TRBD2 (6 bases). The V end lost 1 base, the J end lost 3 bases, and 11 bases lay between the germline ends. The CDR3 extends over 15 amino acids. Germline V gene sequence: CDR1 LGHDT, CDR2 YNNKEL (reference sequence). In DNA, the CDR3 is TGTGCCAGCAGCCAAGCAACGACTAGTACAGATACGCAGTATTTT. Translating it yields CASSQATTSTDTQYF.

This clonotype occurred a few times. The chain links TRBV7-2 to TRBJ1-4; a possible D gene is TRBD1 (6 bases). This CDR3 has 17 residues. The germline V and J ends were trimmed by 1 base and 3 bases, with 15 bases remaining between them. Germline V CDR1 and CDR2: SGHTA, FQGNSA. The CDR3 loop reads CASSLGGRGTSNEKLFF. The DNA for the CDR3 is TGTGCCAGCAGCTTAGGGGGTAGGGGGACGTCTAATGAAAAACTGTTTTTT. Complete variable domain (other parts from reference TRBV7-2 and TRBJ1-4): GAGVSQSPSNKVTEKGKDVELRCDPISGHTALYWYRQSLGQGLEFLIYFQGNSAPDKSGLPSDRFSAERTGGSVSTLTIQRTQQEDSAVYLCASSLGGRGTSNEKLFFGSGTQLSVL.